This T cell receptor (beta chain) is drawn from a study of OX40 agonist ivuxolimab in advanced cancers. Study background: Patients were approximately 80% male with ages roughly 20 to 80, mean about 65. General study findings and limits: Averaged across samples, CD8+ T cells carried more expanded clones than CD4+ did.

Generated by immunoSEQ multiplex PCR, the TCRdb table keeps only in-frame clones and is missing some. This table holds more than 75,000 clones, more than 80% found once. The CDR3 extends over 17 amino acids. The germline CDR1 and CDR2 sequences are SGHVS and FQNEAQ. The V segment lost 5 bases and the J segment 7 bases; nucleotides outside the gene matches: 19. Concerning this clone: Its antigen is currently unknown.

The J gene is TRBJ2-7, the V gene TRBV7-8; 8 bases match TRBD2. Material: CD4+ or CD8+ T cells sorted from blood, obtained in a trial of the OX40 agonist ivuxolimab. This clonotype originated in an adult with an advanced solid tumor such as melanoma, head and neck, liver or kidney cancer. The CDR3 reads CASSPYRAGAIAGEQYF. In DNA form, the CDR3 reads TGTGCCAGCAGCCCTTACCGAGCGGGAGCAATAGCGGGGGAGCAGTACTTC. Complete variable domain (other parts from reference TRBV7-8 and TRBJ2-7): GAGVSQSPRYKVAKRGQDVALRCDPISGHVSLFWYQQALGQGPEFLTYFQNEAQLDKSGLPSDRFFAERPEGSVSTLKIQRTQQEDSAVYLCASSPYRAGAIAGEQYFGPGTRLTVT.